Listed below are T cell receptor beta chains from one sample, sequenced in a study of T cells expressing NK-cell markers. No DNA is given; TCRdb re-called the 5' RACE reads and lists each CDR3 protein once. This repertoire includes 500,000 or so distinct CDR3 sequences. Sample: blood T cells: a sorted CD56 or NKG2C T cell subset, CD4+ or CD8+ T cells, or bulk PBMC T cells (not recorded which). The receptors here all came from a man younger than 30 in good health. CDR3s include the opening cysteine and the closing phenylalanine or tryptophan.

j_call v_call cdr3_aa
TRBJ2-4 TRBV5-1 CASSGGVVGQGKNIQYF
TRBJ1-2 TRBV12-3/TRBV12-4 CASSQRGSGYTF
TRBJ2-1 TRBV5-1 CASSYVIGGHEQFF
TRBJ2-7 TRBV9 CASSVGPGREQYF
TRBJ2-7 TRBV3-1 CASSQDGGTYEQYF
TRBJ1-1 TRBV5-1 CASSLEPGEGTEAFF
TRBJ1-5 TRBV24-1 CATSEWDRNQPQHF
TRBJ2-2 TRBV6-1 CASRSKREPGTGELFF
TRBJ1-1 TRBV14 CASSQYSEAFF
TRBJ2-5 TRBV6-5 CASSYSGAGGETQYF
TRBJ2-2 TRBV24-1 CATMLQESGELFF
TRBJ2-5 TRBV4-2 CASSQGLASGRAAETQYF
TRBJ2-7 TRBV2 CAPGTEAEEQYF
TRBJ2-3 TRBV7-9 CASSLGIAGGRDTQYF
TRBJ2-5 TRBV7-2 CASSLADRGYQETQYF